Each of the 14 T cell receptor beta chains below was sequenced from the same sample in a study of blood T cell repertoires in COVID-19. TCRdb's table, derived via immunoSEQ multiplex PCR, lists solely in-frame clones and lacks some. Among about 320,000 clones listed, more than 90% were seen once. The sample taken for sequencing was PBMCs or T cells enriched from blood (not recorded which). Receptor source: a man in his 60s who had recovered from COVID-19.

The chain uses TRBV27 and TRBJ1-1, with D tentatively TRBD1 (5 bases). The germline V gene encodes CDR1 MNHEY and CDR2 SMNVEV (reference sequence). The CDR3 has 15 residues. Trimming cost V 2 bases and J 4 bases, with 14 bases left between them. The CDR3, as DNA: TGTGCCAGCAGTTTAAGGGAGGGGCGGGTCACTGAAGCTTTCTTT. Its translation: CASSLREGRVTEAFF.

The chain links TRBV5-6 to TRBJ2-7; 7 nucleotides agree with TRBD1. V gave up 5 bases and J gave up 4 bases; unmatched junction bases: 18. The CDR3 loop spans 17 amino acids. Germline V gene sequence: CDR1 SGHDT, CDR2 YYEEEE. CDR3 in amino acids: CASREGGSRDSMYEQYF. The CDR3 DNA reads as TGTGCCAGCAGGGAAGGGGGTTCCCGGGACAGCATGTACGAGCAGTACTTC.

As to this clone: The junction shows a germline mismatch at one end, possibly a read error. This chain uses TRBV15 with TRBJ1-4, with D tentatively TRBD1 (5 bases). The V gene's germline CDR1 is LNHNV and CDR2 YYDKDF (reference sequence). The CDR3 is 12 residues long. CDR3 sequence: CATSRDGAVGSF. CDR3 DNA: TGTGCCACCAGCAGAGATGGGGCGGTGGGATCCTTT.

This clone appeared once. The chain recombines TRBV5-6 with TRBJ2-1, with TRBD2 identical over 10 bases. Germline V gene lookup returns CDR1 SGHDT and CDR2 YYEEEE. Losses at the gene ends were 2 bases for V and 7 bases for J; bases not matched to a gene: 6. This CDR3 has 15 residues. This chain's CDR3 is CASSFSGGRRNEQFF. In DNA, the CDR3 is TGTGCCAGCAGCTTTAGCGGGGGGCGAAGGAATGAGCAGTTCTTC.

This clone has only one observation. The CDR3 DNA reads as TGTGCCAGCAGCCGAACGACAGGTACCCTCTACGAGCAGTACTTC. Protein: CASSRTTGTLYEQYF. The chain carries TRBV27 and TRBJ2-7, with a tentative D call TRBD1 (6 bases). The CDR3 runs to 15 residues. The germline V and J ends were trimmed by 6 bases and 3 bases, with 18 bases remaining between them. From germline, CDR1 is MNHEY and CDR2 SMNVEV (reference sequence).

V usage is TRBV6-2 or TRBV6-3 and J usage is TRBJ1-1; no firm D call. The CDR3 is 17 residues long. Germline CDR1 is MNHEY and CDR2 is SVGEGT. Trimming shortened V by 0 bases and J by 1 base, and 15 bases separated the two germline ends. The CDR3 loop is CASSYSPRTRGNTEAFF. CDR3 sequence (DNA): TGTGCCAGCAGTTACTCGCCAAGAACCCGGGGGAACACTGAAGCTTTCTTT.

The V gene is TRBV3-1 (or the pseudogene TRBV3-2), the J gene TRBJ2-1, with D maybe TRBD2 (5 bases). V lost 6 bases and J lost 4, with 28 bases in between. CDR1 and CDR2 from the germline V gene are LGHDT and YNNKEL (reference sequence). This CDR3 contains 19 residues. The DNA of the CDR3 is TGTGCCAGCAGTGCGCGCCTCTGGAGCGGAACCTCGGGGTACAATGAGCAGTTCTTC. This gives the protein CASSARLWSGTSGYNEQFF.

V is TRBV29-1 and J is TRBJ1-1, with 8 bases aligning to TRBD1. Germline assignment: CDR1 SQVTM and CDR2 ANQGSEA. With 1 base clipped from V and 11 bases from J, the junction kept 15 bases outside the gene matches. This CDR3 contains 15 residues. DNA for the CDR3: TGCAGCGTTGAAGGCCTCCGGGACAGGATTTCTGGGGCTTTCTTT. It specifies CSVEGLRDRISGAFF.

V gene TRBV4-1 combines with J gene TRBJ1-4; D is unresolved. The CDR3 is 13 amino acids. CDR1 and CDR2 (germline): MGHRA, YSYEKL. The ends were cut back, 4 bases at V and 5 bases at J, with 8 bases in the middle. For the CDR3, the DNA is TGCGCCAGCAGCCGTGGGCCCAATGAAAAACTGTTTTTT. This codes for CASSRGPNEKLFF.

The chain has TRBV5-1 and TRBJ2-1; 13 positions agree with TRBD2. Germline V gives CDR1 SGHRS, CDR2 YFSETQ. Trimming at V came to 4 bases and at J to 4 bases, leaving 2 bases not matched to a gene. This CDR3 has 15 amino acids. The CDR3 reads CASSRTSGGYNEQFF. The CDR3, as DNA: TGCGCCAGCAGCCGGACTAGCGGGGGATACAATGAGCAGTTCTTC. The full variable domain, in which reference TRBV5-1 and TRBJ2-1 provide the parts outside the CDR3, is KAGVTQTPRYLIKTRGQQVTLSCSPISGHRSVSWYQQTPGQGLQFLFEYFSETQRNKGNFPGRFSGRQFSNSRSEMNVSTLELGDSALYLCASSRTSGGYNEQFFGPGTRLTVL.

The CDR3 DNA sequence: TGTGCCAGCTCACCGTCTACGTGGGGGCCGAGCTCCTACAATGAGCAGTTCTTC. Translated, it gives CASSPSTWGPSSYNEQFF. This chain links TRBV18 with TRBJ2-1; TRBD1 is a possible D gene (6 bases). The germline CDR1 and CDR2 sequences are KGHSH and LQKENI. Trimming left V 3 bases short and J 0 bases short, with 18 bases between. The CDR3 is 18 amino acids.

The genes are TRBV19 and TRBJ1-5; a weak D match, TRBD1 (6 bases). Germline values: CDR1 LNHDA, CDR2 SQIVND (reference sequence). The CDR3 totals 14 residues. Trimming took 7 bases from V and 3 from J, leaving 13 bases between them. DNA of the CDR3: TGTGCCAGTACCAATCCAGGGGTCAATCAGCCCCAGCATTTT. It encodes CASTNPGVNQPQHF.

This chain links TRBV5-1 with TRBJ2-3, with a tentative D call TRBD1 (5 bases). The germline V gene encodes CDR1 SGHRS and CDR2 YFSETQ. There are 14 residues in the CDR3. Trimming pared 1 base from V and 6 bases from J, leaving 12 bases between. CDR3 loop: CASSLSGFDDTQYF. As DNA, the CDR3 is TGCGCCAGCAGCTTGTCAGGGTTTGATGATACGCAGTATTTT.

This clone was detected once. CDR3 bases: TGTGCCAGCAGCAACAATCACAGACCGGGACTACAAAAAAAAGAGACCCAGTACTTC. This codes for CASSNNHRPGLQKKETQYF. The V and J genes are TRBV27 and TRBJ2-5, with 7 bases fitting TRBD2. This CDR3 has 19 amino acids. Trimming cost V 6 bases and J 3 bases; bases outside gene matches: 22. CDR1 and CDR2 (germline): MNHEY, SMNVEV (reference sequence).